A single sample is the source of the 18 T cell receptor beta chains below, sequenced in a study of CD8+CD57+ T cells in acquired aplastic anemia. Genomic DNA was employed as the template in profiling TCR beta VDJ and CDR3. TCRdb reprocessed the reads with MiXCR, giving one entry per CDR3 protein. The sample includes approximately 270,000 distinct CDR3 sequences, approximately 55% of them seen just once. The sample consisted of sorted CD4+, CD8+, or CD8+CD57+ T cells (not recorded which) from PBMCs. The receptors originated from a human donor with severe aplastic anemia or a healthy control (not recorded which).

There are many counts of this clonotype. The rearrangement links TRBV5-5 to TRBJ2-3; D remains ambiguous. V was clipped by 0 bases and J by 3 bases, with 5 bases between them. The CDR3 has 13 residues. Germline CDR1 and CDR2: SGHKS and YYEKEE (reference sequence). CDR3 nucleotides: TGTGCCAGCAGCTTGGAGGGTACAGATACGCAGTATTTT. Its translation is CASSLEGTDTQYF.

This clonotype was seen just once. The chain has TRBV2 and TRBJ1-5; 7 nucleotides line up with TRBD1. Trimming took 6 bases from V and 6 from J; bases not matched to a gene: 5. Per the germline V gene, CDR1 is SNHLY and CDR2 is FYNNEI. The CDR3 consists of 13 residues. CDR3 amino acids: CASRDRSGQPQHF. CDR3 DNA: TGTGCCAGCAGGGACAGGTCCGGTCAGCCCCAGCATTTT.

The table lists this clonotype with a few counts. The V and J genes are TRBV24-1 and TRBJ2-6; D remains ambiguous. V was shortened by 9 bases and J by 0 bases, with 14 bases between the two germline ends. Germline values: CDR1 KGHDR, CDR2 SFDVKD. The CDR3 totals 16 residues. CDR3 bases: TGTGCCACCCGTATACACAGCTACTCTGGGGCCAACGTCCTGACTTTC. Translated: CATRIHSYSGANVLTF.

The CDR3 reads CASSHGTGPSYEQYV. CDR3 DNA: TGTGCCAGCAGCCACGGCACAGGTCCTTCCTACGAGCAGTACGTC. The chain employs TRBV7-2 and TRBJ2-7; possibly TRBD1 for D (5 bases). The CDR3 is 15 residues long. V was cut by 5 bases and J by 1 base, with 15 bases left in between. Germline V gives CDR1 SGHTA, CDR2 FQGNSA.

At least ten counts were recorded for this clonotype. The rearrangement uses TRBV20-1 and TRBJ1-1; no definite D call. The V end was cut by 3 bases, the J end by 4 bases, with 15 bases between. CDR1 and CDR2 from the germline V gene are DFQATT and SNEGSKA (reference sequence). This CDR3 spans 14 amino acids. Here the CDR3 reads CSASWSRSLTEAFF. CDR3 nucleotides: TGCAGTGCTAGTTGGTCCAGGTCGCTCACTGAAGCTTTCTTT.

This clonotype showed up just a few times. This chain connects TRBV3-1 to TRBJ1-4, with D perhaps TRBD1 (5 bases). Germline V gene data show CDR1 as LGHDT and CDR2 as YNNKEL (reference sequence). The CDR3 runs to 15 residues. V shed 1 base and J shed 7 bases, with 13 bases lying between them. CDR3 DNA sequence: TGTGCCAGCAGCCAAGCCGGGACGGCAGTTGAAAAACTGTTTTTT. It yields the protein CASSQAGTAVEKLFF.

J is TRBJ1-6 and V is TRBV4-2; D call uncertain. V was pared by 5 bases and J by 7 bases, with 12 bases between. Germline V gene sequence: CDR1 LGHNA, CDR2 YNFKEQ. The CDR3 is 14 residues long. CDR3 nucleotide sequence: TGTGCCAGCAGCACCGACACGAGAAATTCACCCCTCCACTTT. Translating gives CASSTDTRNSPLHF.

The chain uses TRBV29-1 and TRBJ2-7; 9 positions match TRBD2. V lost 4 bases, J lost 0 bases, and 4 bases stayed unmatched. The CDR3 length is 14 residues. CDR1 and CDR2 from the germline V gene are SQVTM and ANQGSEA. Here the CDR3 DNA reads TGCAGCGTTGGGTTGCGGGAGGGCTCCTACGAGCAGTACTTC. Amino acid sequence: CSVGLREGSYEQYF.

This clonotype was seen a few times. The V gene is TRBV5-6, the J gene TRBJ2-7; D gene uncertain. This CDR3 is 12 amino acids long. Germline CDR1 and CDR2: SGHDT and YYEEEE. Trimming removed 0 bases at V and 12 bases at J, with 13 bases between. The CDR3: CASSLALRHPYF. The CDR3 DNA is TGTGCCAGCAGCTTGGCTCTTAGGCATCCGTACTTC. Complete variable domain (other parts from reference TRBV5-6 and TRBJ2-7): DAGVTQSPTHLIKTRGQQVTLRCSPKSGHDTVSWYQQALGQGPQFIFQYYEEEERQRGNFPDRFSGHQFPNYSSELNVNALLLGDSALYLCASSLALRHPYFGPGTRLTVT.

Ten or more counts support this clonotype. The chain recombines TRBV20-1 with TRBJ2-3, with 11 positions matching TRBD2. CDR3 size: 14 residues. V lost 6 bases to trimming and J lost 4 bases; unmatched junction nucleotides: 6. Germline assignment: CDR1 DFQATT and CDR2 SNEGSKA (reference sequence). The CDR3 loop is CSAVLAGGADTQYF. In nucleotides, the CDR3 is TGCAGTGCCGTCCTAGCGGGGGGTGCAGATACGCAGTATTTT.

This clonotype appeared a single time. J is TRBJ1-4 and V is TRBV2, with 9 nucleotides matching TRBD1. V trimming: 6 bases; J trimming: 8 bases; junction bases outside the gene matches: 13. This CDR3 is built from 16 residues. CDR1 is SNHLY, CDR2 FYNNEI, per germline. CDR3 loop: CASSDSGTGSPEKLFF. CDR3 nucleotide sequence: TGTGCCAGCAGCGACTCCGGGACAGGGTCTCCCGAAAAACTGTTTTTT.

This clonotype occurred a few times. The CDR3 sequence is CSARGLSAYEQYF. DNA of the CDR3: TGCAGTGCTAGAGGGCTATCCGCCTACGAGCAGTACTTC. The chain links TRBV20-1 to TRBJ2-7; D gene uncertain. This CDR3 spans 13 amino acids. Germline loops: CDR1 DFQATT, CDR2 SNEGSKA (reference sequence). V gave up 1 base and J gave up 2 bases, with 9 bases separating them.

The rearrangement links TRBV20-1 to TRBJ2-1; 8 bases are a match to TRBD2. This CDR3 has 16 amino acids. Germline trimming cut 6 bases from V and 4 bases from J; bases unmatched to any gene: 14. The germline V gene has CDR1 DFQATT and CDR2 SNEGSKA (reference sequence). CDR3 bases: TGCAGTGCCAATATCGCACCCGGGGGGGATTACAATGAGCAGTTCTTC. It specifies CSANIAPGGDYNEQFF.

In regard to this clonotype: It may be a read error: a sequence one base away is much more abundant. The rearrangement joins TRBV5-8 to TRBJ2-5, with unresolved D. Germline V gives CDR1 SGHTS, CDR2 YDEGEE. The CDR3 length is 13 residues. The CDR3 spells CASSLRAQGTQYF. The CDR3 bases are TGTGCCAGCAGCTTAAGAGCCCAAGGGACCCAGTACTTC.

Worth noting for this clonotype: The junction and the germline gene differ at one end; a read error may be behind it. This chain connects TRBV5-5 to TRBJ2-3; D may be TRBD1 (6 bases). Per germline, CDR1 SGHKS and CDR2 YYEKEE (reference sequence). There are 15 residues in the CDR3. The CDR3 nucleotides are TGCGCCAGCAGCCAGGGGTCAGAAAGCACAGATACGCAGTATTTT. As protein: CASSQGSESTDTQYF.

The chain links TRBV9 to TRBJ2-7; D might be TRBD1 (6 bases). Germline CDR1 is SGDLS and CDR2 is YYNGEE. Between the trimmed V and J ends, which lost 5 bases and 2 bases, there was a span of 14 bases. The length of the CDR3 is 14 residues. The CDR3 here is CASSFLGTPYEQYF. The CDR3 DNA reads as TGTGCCAGCAGTTTCCTCGGGACACCCTACGAGCAGTACTTC.

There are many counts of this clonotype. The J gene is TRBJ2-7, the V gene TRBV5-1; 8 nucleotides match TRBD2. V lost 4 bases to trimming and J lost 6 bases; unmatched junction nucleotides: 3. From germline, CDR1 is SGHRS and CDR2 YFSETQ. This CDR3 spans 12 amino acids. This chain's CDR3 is CASSTGLAEQYF. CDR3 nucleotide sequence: TGCGCCAGCAGCACCGGACTAGCCGAGCAGTACTTC. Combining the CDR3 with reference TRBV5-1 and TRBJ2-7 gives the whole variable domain KAGVTQTPRYLIKTRGQQVTLSCSPISGHRSVSWYQQTPGQGLQFLFEYFSETQRNKGNFPGRFSGRQFSNSRSEMNVSTLELGDSALYLCASSTGLAEQYFGPGTRLTVT.

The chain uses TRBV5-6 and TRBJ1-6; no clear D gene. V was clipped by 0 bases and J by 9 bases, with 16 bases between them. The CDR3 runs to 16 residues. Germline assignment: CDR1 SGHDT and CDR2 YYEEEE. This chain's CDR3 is CASSLAWGGSGSPLHF. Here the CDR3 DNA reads TGTGCCAGCAGCTTGGCCTGGGGAGGGTCGGGTTCACCCCTCCACTTT. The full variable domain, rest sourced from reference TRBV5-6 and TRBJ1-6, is DAGVTQSPTHLIKTRGQQVTLRCSPKSGHDTVSWYQQALGQGPQFIFQYYEEEERQRGNFPDRFSGHQFPNYSSELNVNALLLGDSALYLCASSLAWGGSGSPLHFGNGTRLTVT.